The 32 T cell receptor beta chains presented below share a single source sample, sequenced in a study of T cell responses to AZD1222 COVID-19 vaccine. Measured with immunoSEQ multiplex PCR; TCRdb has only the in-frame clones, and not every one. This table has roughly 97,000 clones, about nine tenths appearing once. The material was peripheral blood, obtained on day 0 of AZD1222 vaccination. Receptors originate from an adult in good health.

CDR3 DNA sequence: TGTGCCAGCAGCCTCAAGATGGGGACAGGGGTTGAAAAACTGTTTTTT. It codes for CASSLKMGTGVEKLFF. The gene calls are TRBV4-2 and TRBJ1-4; 10 bases map to TRBD1. Trimming cost V 4 bases and J 7 bases; bases outside gene matches: 9. The CDR3 consists of 16 residues. Germline V gene sequence: CDR1 LGHNA, CDR2 YNFKEQ.

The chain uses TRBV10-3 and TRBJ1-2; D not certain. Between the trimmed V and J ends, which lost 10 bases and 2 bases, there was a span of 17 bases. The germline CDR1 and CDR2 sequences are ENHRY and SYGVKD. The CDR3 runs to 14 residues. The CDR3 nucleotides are TGTGCCACCTCGGGGAGGGAGGAGAACTATGGCTACACCTTC. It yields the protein CATSGREENYGYTF.

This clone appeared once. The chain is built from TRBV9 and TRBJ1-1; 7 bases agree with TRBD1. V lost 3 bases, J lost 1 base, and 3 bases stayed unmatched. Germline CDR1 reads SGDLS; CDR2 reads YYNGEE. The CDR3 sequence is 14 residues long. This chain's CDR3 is CASSGRQGNTEAFF. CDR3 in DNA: TGTGCCAGCAGCGGGCGACAGGGGAACACTGAAGCTTTCTTT.

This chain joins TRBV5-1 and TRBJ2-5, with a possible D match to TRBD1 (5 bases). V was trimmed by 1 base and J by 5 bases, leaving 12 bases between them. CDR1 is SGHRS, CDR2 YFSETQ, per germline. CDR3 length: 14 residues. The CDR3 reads CASSLLQAGETQYF. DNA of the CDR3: TGCGCCAGCAGCTTGTTACAGGCCGGGGAGACCCAGTACTTC.

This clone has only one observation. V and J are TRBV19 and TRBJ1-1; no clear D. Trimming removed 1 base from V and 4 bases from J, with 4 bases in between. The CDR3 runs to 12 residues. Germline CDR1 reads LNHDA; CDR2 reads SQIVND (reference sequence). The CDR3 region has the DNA TGTGCCAGTAGTATAGGGGTCACTGAAGCTTTCTTT. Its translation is CASSIGVTEAFF.

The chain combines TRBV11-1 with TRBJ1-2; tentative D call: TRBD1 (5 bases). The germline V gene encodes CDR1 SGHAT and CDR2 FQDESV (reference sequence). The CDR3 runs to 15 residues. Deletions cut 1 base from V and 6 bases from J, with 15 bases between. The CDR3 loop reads CASSLGAGRSDGYTF. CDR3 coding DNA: TGTGCCAGCAGCTTAGGAGCAGGGAGGAGCGATGGCTACACCTTC.

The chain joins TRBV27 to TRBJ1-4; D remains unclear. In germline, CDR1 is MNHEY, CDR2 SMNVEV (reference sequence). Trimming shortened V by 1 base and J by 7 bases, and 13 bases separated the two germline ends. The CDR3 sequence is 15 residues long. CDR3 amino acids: CASSLFRVGVEKLFF. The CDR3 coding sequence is TGTGCCAGCAGTTTATTTAGGGTTGGGGTTGAAAAACTGTTTTTT.

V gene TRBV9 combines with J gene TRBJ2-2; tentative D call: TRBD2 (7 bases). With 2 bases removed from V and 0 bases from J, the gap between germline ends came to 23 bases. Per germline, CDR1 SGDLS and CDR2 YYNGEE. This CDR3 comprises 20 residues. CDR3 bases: TGTGCCAGCAGCGTCGGACTAGTGGGGGCCCTGTTCGCGAACACCGGGGAGCTGTTTTTT. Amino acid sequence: CASSVGLVGALFANTGELFF.

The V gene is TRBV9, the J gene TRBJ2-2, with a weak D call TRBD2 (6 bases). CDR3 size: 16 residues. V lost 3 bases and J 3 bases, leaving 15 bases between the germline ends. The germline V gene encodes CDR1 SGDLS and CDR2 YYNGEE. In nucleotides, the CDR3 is TGTGCCAGCAGCGCTGGTAGTGGGGGGTACACCGGGGAGCTGTTTTTT. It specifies CASSAGSGGYTGELFF.

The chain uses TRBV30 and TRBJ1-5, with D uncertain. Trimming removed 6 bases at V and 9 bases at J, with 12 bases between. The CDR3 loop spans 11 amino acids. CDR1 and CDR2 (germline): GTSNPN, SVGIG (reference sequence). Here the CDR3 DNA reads TGTGCCTGTGGTACGAGATGGCCCCAGCATTTT. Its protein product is CACGTRWPQHF.

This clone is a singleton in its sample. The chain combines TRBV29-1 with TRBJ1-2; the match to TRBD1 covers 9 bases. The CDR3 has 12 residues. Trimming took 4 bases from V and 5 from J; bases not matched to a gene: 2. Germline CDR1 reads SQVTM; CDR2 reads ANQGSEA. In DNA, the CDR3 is TGCAGCGTTGCGGGGACAGGGTATGGCTACACCTTC. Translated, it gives CSVAGTGYGYTF. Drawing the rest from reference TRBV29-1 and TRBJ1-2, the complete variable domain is SAVISQKPSRDICQRGTSLTIQCQVDSQVTMMFWYRQQPGQSLTLIATANQGSEATYESGFVIDKFPISRPNLTFSTLTVSNMSPEDSSIYLCSVAGTGYGYTFGSGTRLTVV.

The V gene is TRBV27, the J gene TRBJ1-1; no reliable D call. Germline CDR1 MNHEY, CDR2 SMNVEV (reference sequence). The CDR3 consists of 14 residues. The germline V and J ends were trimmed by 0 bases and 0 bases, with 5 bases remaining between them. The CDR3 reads CASSLSGMNTEAFF. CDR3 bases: TGTGCCAGCAGTTTATCGGGGATGAACACTGAAGCTTTCTTT.

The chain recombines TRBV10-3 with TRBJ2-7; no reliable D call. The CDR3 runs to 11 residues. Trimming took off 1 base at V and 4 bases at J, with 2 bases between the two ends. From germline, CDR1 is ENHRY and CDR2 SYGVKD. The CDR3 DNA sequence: TGTGCCATCAGTGAGTTGTACGAGCAGTACTTC. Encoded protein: CAISELYEQYF.

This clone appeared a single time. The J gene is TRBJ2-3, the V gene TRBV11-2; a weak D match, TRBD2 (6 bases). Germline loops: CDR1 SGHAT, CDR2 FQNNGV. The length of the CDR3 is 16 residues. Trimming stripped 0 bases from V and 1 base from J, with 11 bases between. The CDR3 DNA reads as TGTGCCAGCAGCTTAGATCGGGAGACACGCACAGATACGCAGTATTTT. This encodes CASSLDRETRTDTQYF.

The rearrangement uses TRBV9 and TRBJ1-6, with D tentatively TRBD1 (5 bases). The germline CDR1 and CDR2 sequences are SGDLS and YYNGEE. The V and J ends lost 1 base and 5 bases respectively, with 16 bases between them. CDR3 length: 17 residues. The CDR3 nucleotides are TGTGCCAGCAGCGTAAGGGGCGGTAGCGCGGATAATTCACCCCTCCACTTT. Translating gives CASSVRGGSADNSPLHF.

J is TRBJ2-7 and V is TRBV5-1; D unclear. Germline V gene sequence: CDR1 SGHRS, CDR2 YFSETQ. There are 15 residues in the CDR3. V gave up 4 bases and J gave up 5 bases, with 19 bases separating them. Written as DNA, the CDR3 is TGCGCCAGCAGCGGGTGGGATTCCCGAGGCAACGAGCAGTACTTC. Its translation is CASSGWDSRGNEQYF.

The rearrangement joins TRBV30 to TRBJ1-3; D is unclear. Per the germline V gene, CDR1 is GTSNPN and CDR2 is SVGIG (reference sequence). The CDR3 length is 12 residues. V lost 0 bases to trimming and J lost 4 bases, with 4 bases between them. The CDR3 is CAWSVPGNTIYF. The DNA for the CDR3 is TGTGCCTGGAGTGTACCAGGAAACACCATATATTTT.

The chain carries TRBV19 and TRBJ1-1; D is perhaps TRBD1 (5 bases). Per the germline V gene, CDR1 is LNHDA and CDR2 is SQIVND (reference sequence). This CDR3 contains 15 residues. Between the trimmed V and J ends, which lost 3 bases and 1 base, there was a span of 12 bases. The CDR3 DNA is TGTGCCAGTAGTATTAGGGCGGACACGAACACTGAAGCTTTCTTT. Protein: CASSIRADTNTEAFF.

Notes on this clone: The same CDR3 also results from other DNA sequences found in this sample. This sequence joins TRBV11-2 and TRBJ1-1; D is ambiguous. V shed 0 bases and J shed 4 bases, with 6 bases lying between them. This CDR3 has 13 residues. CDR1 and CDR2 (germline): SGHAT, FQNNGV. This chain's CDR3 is CASSLDHGTEAFF. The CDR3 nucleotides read TGTGCCAGCAGCTTAGATCATGGCACTGAAGCTTTCTTT.

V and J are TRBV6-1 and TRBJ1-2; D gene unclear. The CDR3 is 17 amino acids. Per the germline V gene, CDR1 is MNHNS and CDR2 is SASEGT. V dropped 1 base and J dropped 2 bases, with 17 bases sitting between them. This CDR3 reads CASSEVAGHFLNYGYTF. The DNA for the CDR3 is TGTGCCAGCAGTGAAGTGGCAGGCCATTTCTTAAACTATGGCTACACCTTC.

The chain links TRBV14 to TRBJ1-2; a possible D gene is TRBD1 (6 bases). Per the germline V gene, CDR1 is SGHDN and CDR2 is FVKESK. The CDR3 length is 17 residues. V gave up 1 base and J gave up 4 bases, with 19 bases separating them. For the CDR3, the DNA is TGTGCCAGCAGCCAAGCTCAAGGACAGAATCTAATCTATGGCTACACCTTC. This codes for CASSQAQGQNLIYGYTF.

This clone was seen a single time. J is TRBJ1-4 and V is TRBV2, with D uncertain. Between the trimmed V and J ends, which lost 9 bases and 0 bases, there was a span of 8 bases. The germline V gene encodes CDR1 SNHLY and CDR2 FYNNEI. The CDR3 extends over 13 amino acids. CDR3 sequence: CARIGATNEKLFF. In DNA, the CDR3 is TGTGCCAGGATCGGAGCAACTAATGAAAAACTGTTTTTT.

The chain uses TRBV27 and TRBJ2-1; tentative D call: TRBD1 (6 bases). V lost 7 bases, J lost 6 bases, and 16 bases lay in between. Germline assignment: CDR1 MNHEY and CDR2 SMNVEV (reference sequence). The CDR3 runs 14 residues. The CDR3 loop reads CASTNREGSNEQFF. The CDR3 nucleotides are TGTGCCAGCACAAACAGGGAAGGTAGCAATGAGCAGTTCTTC.

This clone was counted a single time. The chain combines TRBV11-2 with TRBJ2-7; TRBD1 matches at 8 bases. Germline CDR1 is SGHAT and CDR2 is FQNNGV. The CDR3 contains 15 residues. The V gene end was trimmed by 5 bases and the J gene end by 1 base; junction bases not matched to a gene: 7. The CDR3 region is CASSRDRGQSYEQYF. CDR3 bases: TGTGCCAGCAGCCGAGACAGGGGTCAATCCTACGAGCAGTACTTC.

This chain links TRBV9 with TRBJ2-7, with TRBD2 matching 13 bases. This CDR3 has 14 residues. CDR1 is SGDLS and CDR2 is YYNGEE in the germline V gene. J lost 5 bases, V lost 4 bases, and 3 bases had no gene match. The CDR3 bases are TGTGCCAGCAGCACTAGCGGGGGGGCCCACGAGCAGTACTTC. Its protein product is CASSTSGGAHEQYF.

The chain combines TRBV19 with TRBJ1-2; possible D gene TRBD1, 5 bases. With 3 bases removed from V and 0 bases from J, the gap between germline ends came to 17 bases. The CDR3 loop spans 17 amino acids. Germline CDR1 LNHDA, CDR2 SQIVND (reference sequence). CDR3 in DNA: TGTGCCAGTAGTATTACGCAGGGATGGGGATCTAACTATGGCTACACCTTC. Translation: CASSITQGWGSNYGYTF.

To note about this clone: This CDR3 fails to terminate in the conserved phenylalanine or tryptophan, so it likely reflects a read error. CDR3 region: CASSLVGAYNSPLHL. The CDR3 DNA reads as TGTGCCAGCAGCTTGGTAGGAGCCTATAATTCACCCCTCCACCTT. The chain joins TRBV5-8 to TRBJ1-6; D is unresolved. Germline V gene data show CDR1 as SGHTS and CDR2 as YDEGEE. There are 15 residues in the CDR3. Trimming pared 0 bases from V and 2 bases from J, leaving 6 bases between.

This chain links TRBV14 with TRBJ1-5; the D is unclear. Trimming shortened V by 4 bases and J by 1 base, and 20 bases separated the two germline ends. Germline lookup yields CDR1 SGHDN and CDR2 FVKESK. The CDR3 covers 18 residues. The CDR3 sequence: CASSPTKGPQSSNQPQHF. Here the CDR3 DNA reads TGTGCCAGCAGCCCTACCAAAGGTCCGCAGTCAAGCAATCAGCCCCAGCATTTT.

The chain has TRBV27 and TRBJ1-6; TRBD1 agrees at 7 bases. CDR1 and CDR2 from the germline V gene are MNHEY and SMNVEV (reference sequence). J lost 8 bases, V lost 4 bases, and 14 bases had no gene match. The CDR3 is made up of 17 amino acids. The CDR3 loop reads CASSSLPLGRGDSPLHF. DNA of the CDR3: TGTGCCAGCAGTTCTCTTCCTCTGGGCAGGGGGGATTCACCCCTCCACTTT.

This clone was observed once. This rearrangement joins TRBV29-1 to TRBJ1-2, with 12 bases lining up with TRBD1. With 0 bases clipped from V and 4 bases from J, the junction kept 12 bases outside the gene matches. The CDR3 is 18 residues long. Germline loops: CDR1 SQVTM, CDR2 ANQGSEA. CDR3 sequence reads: CSVEDLRDRGRGGYGYTF. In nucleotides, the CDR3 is TGCAGCGTTGAAGATTTAAGGGACAGGGGGCGAGGGGGCTATGGCTACACCTTC.

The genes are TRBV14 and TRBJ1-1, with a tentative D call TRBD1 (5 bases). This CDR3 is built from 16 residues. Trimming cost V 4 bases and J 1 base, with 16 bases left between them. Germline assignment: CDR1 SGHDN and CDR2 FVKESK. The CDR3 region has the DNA TGTGCCAGCAGCCGAAGGGGTGTTGCGCCGAACACTGAAGCTTTCTTT. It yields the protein CASSRRGVAPNTEAFF.

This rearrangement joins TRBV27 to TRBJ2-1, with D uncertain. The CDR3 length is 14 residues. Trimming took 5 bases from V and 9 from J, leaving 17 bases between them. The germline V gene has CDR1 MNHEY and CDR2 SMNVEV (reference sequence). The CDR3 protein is CASSPFRGFIEQFF. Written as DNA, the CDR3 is TGTGCCAGCAGTCCCTTTCGTGGTTTCATTGAGCAGTTCTTC.